The 19 T cell receptor beta chains below come from one sample, sequenced in a study of CD8 T cells in ankylosing spondylitis. TCRdb processed the 5' RACE reads anew with MiXCR; each CDR3 protein has one entry. The data show 80,000 to 100,000 distinct CDR3 sequences, with 8% to 10% seen just once and approximately 9.9% held by the top ten. The specimen was blood, either unsorted or a sorted T cell fraction (not recorded which). The receptors here all came from a male donor with ankylosing spondylitis or in good health (not recorded which).

There are many counts of this clonotype. Here the CDR3 reads CAISESRDLSQPQHF. The CDR3 DNA sequence: TGTGCCATCAGTGAGTCGAGGGATTTGAGTCAGCCCCAGCATTTT. The chain uses TRBV10-3 and TRBJ1-5; no firm D call. The ends were cut back, 0 bases at V and 6 bases at J, with 12 bases in the middle. Looked up from germline, CDR1 is ENHRY and CDR2 is SYGVKD. This CDR3 spans 15 amino acids.

This clonotype has ten or more counts. This chain uses TRBV11-2 with TRBJ2-7; no definite D call. Germline values: CDR1 SGHAT, CDR2 FQNNGV. Trimming took off 1 base at V and 0 bases at J, with 10 bases between the two ends. The CDR3 has 15 residues. As DNA, the CDR3 is TGTGCCAGCAGCTTAGTAGGGTCATCCTCCTACGAGCAGTACTTC. Its protein product is CASSLVGSSSYEQYF. The full variable domain, rest sourced from reference TRBV11-2 and TRBJ2-7, is EAGVAQSPRYKIIEKRQSVAFWCNPISGHATLYWYQQILGQGPKLLIQFQNNGVVDDSQLPKDRFSAERLKGVDSTLKIQPAKLEDSAVYLCASSLVGSSSYEQYFGPGTRLTVT.

This clonotype was counted many times. The gene calls are TRBV4-2 and TRBJ2-3; 12 positions match TRBD2. This CDR3 spans 18 amino acids. Germline V gives CDR1 LGHNA, CDR2 YNFKEQ. Trimming cost V 3 bases and J 4 bases; bases outside gene matches: 11. CDR3 amino acids: CASSQEARLAGVPDTQYF. CDR3 nucleotides: TGTGCCAGCAGCCAGGAAGCTAGACTAGCGGGAGTACCAGATACGCAGTATTTT.

This clonotype was seen ten or more times. The genes are TRBV7-3 and TRBJ2-1; 10 bases align to TRBD2. J lost 4 bases, V lost 6 bases, and 15 bases had no gene match. The CDR3 runs to 18 residues. Germline CDR1 is SGHTA and CDR2 is FQGTGA. The CDR3 DNA sequence: TGTGCCAGCAGTCCAAGCCCATCTAGCGGGGGACGATACAATGAGCAGTTCTTC. This encodes CASSPSPSSGGRYNEQFF.

This clonotype was counted many times. This chain uses TRBV4-2 with TRBJ2-4; TRBD1 matches 7 bases. V shed 1 base and J 0 bases; nucleotides not matched to a gene: 9. Per the germline V gene, CDR1 is LGHNA and CDR2 is YNFKEQ. The CDR3 consists of 18 residues. As DNA, the CDR3 is TGTGCCAGCAGCCAAGTTTGGATACAGGGGCGAGCCAAAAACATTCAGTACTTC. Translated, it gives CASSQVWIQGRAKNIQYF.

This clonotype has a count of ten or more. The rearrangement links TRBV2 to TRBJ2-2, with 11 nucleotides matching TRBD2. Germline V gene lookup returns CDR1 SNHLY and CDR2 FYNNEI. The length of the CDR3 is 16 residues. V gave up 6 bases and J gave up 4 bases; unmatched junction bases: 7. CDR3 sequence reads: CASRRGTSGSTGELFF. For the CDR3, the DNA is TGTGCCAGCAGACGGGGGACTAGCGGTTCCACCGGGGAGCTGTTTTTT. The variable domain in full, with the rest retrieved from reference TRBV2 and TRBJ2-2, is EPEVTQTPSHQVTQMGQEVILRCVPISNHLYFYWYRQILGQKVEFLVSFYNNEISEKSEIFDDQFSVERPDGSNFTLKIRSTKLEDSAMYFCASRRGTSGSTGELFFGEGSRLTVL.

In its sample, this clonotype was seen many times. The chain joins TRBV25-1 to TRBJ2-5, with D unresolved. The CDR3 is made up of 16 amino acids. V was pared by 1 base and J by 2 bases, with 14 bases between. CDR1 and CDR2 (germline): MGHDK, SYGVNS. DNA of the CDR3: TGTGCCAGCAGTGAATCGATCGACTGGGGACAAGAGACCCAGTACTTC. Encoded protein: CASSESIDWGQETQYF.

This clonotype was picked up many times. This sequence joins TRBV10-3 and TRBJ1-5; 9 bases line up with TRBD1. The junction had 5 bases not matched to a gene; V was cut back by 5 bases and J by 6 bases. The CDR3 runs 14 residues. The germline gives CDR1 ENHRY, CDR2 SYGVKD. The CDR3 nucleotides read TGTGCCATCAGTCCGGGACAGGGAGGTCAGCCCCAGCATTTT. The encoded protein is CAISPGQGGQPQHF.

This clonotype has ten or more counts. V is TRBV2 and J is TRBJ2-2, with D perhaps TRBD1 (6 bases). Germline V lookup: CDR1 SNHLY, CDR2 FYNNEI. The V gene lost 7 bases and the J gene lost 2 bases, with 14 bases spanning the gap. CDR3 length: 15 amino acids. As DNA, the CDR3 is TGTGCCAGCAAACAAACAGGGACCAACACCGGGGAGCTGTTTTTT. Amino acid sequence: CASKQTGTNTGELFF.

This clonotype has a count of ten or more. The rearrangement links TRBV29-1 to TRBJ2-7, with TRBD1 matching 7 bases. V lost 0 bases and J lost 4; bases outside the gene matches: 9. This CDR3 spans 15 amino acids. In germline, CDR1 is SQVTM, CDR2 ANQGSEA. For the CDR3, the DNA is TGCAGCGTTGAAGATCGACAGGGAATCGATTACGAGCAGTACTTC. Translation gives CSVEDRQGIDYEQYF.

For this clonotype: A much larger clone sits a single nucleotide away, making a read error possible. The chain links TRBV7-2 to TRBJ2-1; no definite D call. CDR1 and CDR2 from the germline V gene are SGHTA and FQGNSA. The CDR3 extends over 13 amino acids. The DNA of the CDR3 is TGTGCCAGCAGCTCCACTATTAACAATGTGCAGTTCTTC. Translation gives CASSSTINNVQFF.

About this clonotype itself: A read error may be the cause here, since a much bigger clone is one base away. The chain links TRBV3-1 to TRBJ2-7; 14 nucleotides agree with TRBD2. Germline V gives CDR1 LGHDT, CDR2 YNNKEL (reference sequence). The CDR3 loop spans 19 amino acids. DNA for the CDR3: TGTGCCAGCAGCCGAGGACTAGCGGGGGGCTCGGAAGGAAGATACGCGCAGTACTTC. Translated, it gives CASSRGLAGGSEGRYAQYF.

This clonotype was recorded at least ten times. This chain connects TRBV5-1 to TRBJ1-1, with 9 positions matching TRBD1. The CDR3 consists of 16 residues. Trimming took 3 bases from V and 6 from J; bases not matched to a gene: 12. The germline CDR1 and CDR2 sequences are SGHRS and YFSETQ. The CDR3 DNA is TGCGCCAGCAGCTACGGACAGGGGTATATGGCCGCTGAAGCTTTCTTT. Protein product: CASSYGQGYMAAEAFF.

This clonotype was recorded a few times. The chain recombines TRBV6-5 with TRBJ2-7; 13 bases are a match to TRBD2. CDR1 and CDR2 (germline): MNHEY, SVGAGI. The CDR3 sequence is 18 residues long. J lost 12 bases, V lost 3 bases, and 20 bases had no gene match. The CDR3 region is CASSYGTAVGLAGARGYF. In nucleotides, the CDR3 is TGTGCCAGCAGTTATGGGACAGCCGTAGGACTAGCGGGGGCCCGTGGGTACTTC.

This rearrangement joins TRBV6-2 or TRBV6-3 to TRBJ2-5, with D maybe TRBD2 (5 bases). This CDR3 is built from 14 residues. CDR1 is MNHEY and CDR2 is SVGEGT in the germline V gene. The germline V and J ends were trimmed by 3 bases and 2 bases, with 10 bases remaining between them. DNA for the CDR3: TGTGCCAGCAGTTATCTACGGGGTCAAGAGACCCAGTACTTC. It yields the protein CASSYLRGQETQYF.

This clonotype showed up many times. This chain joins TRBV7-2 and TRBJ1-1; D is uncertain. V was clipped by 3 bases and J by 7 bases, with 9 bases between them. Germline lookup yields CDR1 SGHTA and CDR2 FQGNSA. CDR3 size: 12 residues. CDR3 coding DNA: TGTGCCAGCAGCTTTGTCATGGGTGAAGCTTTCTTT. Protein: CASSFVMGEAFF.

The rearrangement links TRBV6-2 or TRBV6-3 to TRBJ1-1; D call uncertain. This CDR3 comprises 14 residues. Between the trimmed V and J ends, which lost 7 bases and 1 base, there was a span of 13 bases. The germline CDR1 and CDR2 sequences are MNHEY and SVGEGT. The CDR3 sequence: CASNPADRNTEAFF. Written as DNA, the CDR3 is TGTGCCAGCAACCCAGCTGATAGGAACACTGAAGCTTTCTTT.

This clonotype was picked up many times. V and J are TRBV20-1 and TRBJ2-3; no reliable D call. V was clipped by 3 bases and J by 1 base, with 8 bases between them. Germline-derived CDR1 and CDR2 are DFQATT and SNEGSKA (reference sequence). The CDR3 is 13 amino acids. The CDR3 reads CSARPTGTDTQYF. DNA for the CDR3: TGCAGTGCTAGGCCCACTGGCACAGATACGCAGTATTTT.

Only a few counts were recorded for this clonotype. The V gene is TRBV7-9, the J gene TRBJ2-7; 7 bases are a match to TRBD1. The ends lost 4 bases at V and 8 bases at J; junction bases unmatched: 11. Germline V lookup: CDR1 SEHNR, CDR2 FQNEAQ (reference sequence). The length of the CDR3 is 14 residues. The CDR3 spells CASSYQQGSQQQYF. In nucleotides, the CDR3 is TGTGCCAGCAGCTACCAACAGGGGTCCCAGCAGCAGTACTTC.